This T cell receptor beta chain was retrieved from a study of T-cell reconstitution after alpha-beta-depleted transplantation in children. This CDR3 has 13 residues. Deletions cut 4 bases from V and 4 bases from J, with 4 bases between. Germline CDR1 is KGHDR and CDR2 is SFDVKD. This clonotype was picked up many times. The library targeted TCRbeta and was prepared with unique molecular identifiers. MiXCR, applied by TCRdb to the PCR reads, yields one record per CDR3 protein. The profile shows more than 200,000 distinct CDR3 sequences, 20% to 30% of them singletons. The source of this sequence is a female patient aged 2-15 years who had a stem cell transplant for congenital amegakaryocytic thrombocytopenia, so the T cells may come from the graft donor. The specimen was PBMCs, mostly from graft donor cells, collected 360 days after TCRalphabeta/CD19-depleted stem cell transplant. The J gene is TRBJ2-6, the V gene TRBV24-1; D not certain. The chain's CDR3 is CATSEEGANVLTF. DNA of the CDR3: TGTGCCACCAGTGAGGAGGGGGCCAACGTCCTGACTTTC.